This TCR beta chain was captured in a study of blood T cell repertoires in COVID-19. Study information: Both acute and convalescent COVID-19 samples were obtained from the United States, Italy and Spain.

The V gene's germline CDR1 is KGHSH and CDR2 LQKENI. The CDR3 is 14 residues long. V trimming: 6 bases; J trimming: 5 bases; junction bases outside the gene matches: 8. Original processing notes: From reference gene primer amplification, estimates of nucleated cell counts were derived. Using immunoSEQ multiplex PCR, the repertoire was profiled, and TCRdb retains in-frame clones only, with some absent. That table gives V, J and clone size, and the DNA gave D and trimming. The sample lists over 200,000 clones; around nine tenths were seen once. Sequencing was carried out using peripheral blood. This chain uses TRBV18 with TRBJ2-7; 9 bases are a match to TRBD2. The sequence came from a man in his 60s with COVID-19, enrolled during active disease. The CDR3 coding sequence is TGTGCCAGCTCTCGTAGCGGGAGTGAGCACGAGCAGTACTTC. It translates to CASSRSGSEHEQYF.